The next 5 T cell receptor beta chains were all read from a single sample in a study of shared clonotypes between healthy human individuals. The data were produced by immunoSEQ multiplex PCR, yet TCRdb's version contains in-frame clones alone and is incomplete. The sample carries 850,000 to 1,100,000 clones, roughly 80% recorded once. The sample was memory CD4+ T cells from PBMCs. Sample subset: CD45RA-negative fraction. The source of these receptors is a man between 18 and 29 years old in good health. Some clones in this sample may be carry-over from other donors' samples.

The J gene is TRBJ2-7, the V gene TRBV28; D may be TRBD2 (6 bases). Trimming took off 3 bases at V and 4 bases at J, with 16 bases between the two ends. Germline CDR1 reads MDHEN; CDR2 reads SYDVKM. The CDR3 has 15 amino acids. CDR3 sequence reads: CASSLVAPGLYEQYF. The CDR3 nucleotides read TGTGCCAGCAGTTTGGTGGCCCCGGGACTTTACGAGCAGTACTTC.

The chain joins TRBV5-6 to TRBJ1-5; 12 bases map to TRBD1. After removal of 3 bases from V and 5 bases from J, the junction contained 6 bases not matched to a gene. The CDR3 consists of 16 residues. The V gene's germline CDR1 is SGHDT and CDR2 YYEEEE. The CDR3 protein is CASSSAGTGGYQPQHF. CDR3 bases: TGTGCCAGCAGCTCTGCCGGGACAGGGGGCTATCAGCCCCAGCATTTT.

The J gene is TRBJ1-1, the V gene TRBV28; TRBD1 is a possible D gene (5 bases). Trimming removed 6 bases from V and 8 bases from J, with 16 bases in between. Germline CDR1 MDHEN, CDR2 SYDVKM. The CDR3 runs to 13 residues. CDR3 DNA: TGTGCCAGCAGGTATAGGGGCGCTGGGGAAGCTTTCTTT. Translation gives CASRYRGAGEAFF.

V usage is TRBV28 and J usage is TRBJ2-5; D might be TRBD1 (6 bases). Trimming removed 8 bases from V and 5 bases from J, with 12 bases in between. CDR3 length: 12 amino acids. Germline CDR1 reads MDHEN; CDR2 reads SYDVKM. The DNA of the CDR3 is TGTGCCAGCGGGTCGCAGGGGGAGACCCAGTACTTC. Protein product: CASGSQGETQYF.

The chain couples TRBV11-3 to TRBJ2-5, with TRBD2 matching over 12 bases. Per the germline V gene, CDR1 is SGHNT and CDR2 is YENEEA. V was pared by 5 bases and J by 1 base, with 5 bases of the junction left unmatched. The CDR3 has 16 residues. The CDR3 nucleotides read TGTGCCAGCAGCCTGGGACTAGCGGGCTCCCAAGAGACCCAGTACTTC. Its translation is CASSLGLAGSQETQYF.